This T cell receptor (beta chain) was captured in a study of read filtering for tumor transcriptome and immune sequencing. Study in general: DNase treatment preceded whole-transcriptome library preparation.

Concerning this clonotype: Its target is unknown. Since a far larger clone is one base different, this is likely a read error.

The CDR3 extends over 14 amino acids. The V gene's germline CDR1 is SGHTA and CDR2 FQGTGA. General study results and limits: Sorted CD138-negative bone marrow cells were not purified T cells.

From about 400 ng of RNA, a library with molecular barcoded alpha/delta and beta/gamma adaptors was made. Via MiXCR, TCRdb re-called the reads, giving one row per CDR3 protein. The repertoire holds over 7,500 distinct CDR3 sequences, with about 15% as singletons. This TCR derives from a donor at least 40 years old with multiple myeloma. The V call is TRBV7-3, the J call TRBJ2-1; the D gene could be TRBD1 or TRBD2 (5 bases each). The sequenced material came from a population of CD138-negative cells sorted from bone marrow. DNA of the CDR3: TGTGCCAGCAGCTTAGGGGGAGAGGGGAATGTGCAGTTCTTC. Residues: CASSLGGEGNVQFF. The full variable domain, in which reference TRBV7-3 and TRBJ2-1 provide the parts outside the CDR3, is GAGVSQTPSNKVTEKGKYVELRCDPISGHTALYWYRQSLGQGPEFLIYFQGTGAADDSGLPNDRFFAVRPEGSVSTLKIQRTERGDSAVYLCASSLGGEGNVQFFGPGTRLTVL.